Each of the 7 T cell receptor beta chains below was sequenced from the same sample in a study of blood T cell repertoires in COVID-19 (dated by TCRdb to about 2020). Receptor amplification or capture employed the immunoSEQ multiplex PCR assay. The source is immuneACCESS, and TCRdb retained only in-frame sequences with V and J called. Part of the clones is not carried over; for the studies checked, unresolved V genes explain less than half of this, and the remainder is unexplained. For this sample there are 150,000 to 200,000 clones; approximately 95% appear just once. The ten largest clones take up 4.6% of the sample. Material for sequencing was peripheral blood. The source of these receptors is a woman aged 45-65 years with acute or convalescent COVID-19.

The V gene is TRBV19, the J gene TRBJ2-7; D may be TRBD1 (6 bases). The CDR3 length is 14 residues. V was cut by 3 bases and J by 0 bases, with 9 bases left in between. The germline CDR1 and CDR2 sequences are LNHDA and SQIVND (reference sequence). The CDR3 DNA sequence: TGTGCCAGTAGTATGGGGACAAGCTCCTACGAGCAGTACTTC. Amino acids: CASSMGTSSYEQYF. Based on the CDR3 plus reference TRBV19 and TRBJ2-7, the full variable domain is DGGITQSPKYLFRKEGQNVTLSCEQNLNHDAMYWYRQDPGQGLRLIYYSQIVNDFQKGDIAEGYSVSREKKESFPLTVTSAQKNPTAFYLCASSMGTSSYEQYFGPGTRLTVT.

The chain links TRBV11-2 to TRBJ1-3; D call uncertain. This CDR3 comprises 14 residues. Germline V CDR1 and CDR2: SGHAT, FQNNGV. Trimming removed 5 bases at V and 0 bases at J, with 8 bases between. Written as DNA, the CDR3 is TGTGCCAGCAGCCTCACAGTCTCTGGAAACACCATATATTTT. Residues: CASSLTVSGNTIYF.

As DNA, the CDR3 is TGTGCCAGCAGCTCGAGACCTGGACAGGTTTCCTACGAGCAGTACTTC. Protein: CASSSRPGQVSYEQYF. The chain carries TRBV7-6 and TRBJ2-7; TRBD1 aligns across 7 bases. The V segment lost 4 bases and the J segment 1 base; nucleotides outside the gene matches: 10. The V gene's germline CDR1 is SGHVS and CDR2 FNYEAQ. The CDR3 has 16 amino acids.

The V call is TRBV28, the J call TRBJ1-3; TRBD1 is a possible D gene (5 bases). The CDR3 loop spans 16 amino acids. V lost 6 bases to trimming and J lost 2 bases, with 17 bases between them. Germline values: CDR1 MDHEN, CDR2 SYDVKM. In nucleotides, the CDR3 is TGTGCCAGCAGGACCGGGACTGAAGGAACTGGAAACACCATATATTTT. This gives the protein CASRTGTEGTGNTIYF.

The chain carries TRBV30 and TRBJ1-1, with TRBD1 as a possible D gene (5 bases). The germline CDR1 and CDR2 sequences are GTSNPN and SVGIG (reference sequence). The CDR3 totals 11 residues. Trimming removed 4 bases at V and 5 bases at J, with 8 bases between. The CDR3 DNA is TGTGCCTGGATAAGGGGAACTGAAGCTTTCTTT. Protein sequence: CAWIRGTEAFF.

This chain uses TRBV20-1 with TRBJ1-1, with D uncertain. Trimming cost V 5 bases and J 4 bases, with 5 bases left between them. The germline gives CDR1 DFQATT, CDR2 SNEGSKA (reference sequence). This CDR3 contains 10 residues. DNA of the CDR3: TGCAGTGCTGTCGGCACTGAAGCTTTCTTT. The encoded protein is CSAVGTEAFF.

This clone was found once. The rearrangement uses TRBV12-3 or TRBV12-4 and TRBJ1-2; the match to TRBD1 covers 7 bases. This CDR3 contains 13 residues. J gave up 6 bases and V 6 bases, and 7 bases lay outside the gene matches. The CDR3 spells CASSPTGRHGYTF. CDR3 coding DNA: TGTGCCAGCAGCCCGACAGGGAGACATGGCTACACCTTC.